This T cell receptor (beta chain) is from a study of T cell responses to AZD1222 COVID-19 vaccine. The CDR3 runs 15 residues. V lost 0 bases, J lost 2 bases, and 10 bases lay in between. The germline V gene has CDR1 SGHRS and CDR2 YFSETQ. About this clone itself: The antigen is unknown.

General study results and limits: White British people made up most donors, females outnumbered males, and clonal diversity was possibly underestimated. Only six AZD1222 recipients tested seropositive at baseline. Repertoires were collected only later (after the peak T cell response had occurred).

Analyses pooled second doses at about 4 or about 12 weeks. The protocol was immunoSEQ multiplex PCR, while the TCRdb copy is restricted to in-frame clones and leaves out a portion. The sample records about 200,000 clones, approximately 90% being singletons. The source was peripheral blood, collected 28 days after the second AZD1222 dose. The chain couples TRBV5-1 to TRBJ2-3; D call uncertain. This clonotype was sampled from an adult who received the AZD1222 COVID-19 vaccine. The CDR3 DNA is TGCGCCAGCAGCTTGGGCCTGACCCCCACAGATACGCAGTATTTT. Amino acids: CASSLGLTPTDTQYF.